The sequence of this T cell receptor beta chain was determined in a study of T cell responses to AZD1222 COVID-19 vaccine. Overall study results and limits: Spike was spanned by vaccine-associated CD4 TCRs, which were dominant at 160-218 and 743-854. Only 5 or 6 individuals given AZD1222 were seropositive at baseline.

Data came from immunoSEQ multiplex PCR; TCRdb stores just in-frame clones and leaves some out. The table lists fewer than 130,000 clones, roughly 90% of them singletons, with 15% in the top ten. Both about-4-week and about-12-week second-dose recipients were combined. Of note for this clone: The antigen is unknown.

V shed 4 bases and J 2 bases; nucleotides not matched to a gene: 6. Germline values: CDR1 SGHKS, CDR2 YYEKEE (reference sequence). This CDR3 has 15 residues. The sequencing here drew on peripheral blood, taken 28 days after the second AZD1222 dose. The chain uses TRBV5-5 and TRBJ2-7; 10 bases agree with TRBD1. This clonotype originated in an adult who received the AZD1222 COVID-19 vaccine. CDR3 region: CASSPGQGPAYEQYF. The CDR3 coding sequence is TGTGCCAGCAGCCCGGGACAGGGGCCAGCCTACGAGCAGTACTTC.